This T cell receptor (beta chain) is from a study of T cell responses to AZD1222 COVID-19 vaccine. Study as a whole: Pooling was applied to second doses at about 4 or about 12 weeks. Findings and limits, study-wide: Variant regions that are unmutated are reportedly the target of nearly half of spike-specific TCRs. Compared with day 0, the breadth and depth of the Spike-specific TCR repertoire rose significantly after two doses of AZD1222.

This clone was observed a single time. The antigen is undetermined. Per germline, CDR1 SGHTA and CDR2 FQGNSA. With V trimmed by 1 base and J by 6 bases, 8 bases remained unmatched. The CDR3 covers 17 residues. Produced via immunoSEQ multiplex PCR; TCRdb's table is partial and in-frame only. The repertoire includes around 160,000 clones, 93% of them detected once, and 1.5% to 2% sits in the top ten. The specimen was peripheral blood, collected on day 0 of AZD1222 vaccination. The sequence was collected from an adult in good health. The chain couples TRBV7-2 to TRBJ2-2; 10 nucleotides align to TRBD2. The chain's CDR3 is CASSLGLAGGPSGELFF. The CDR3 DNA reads TGTGCCAGCAGCTTAGGTTTAGCGGGGGGACCGTCCGGGGAGCTGTTTTTT.